The source of this T cell receptor (beta chain) is a study of Ad26.COV2.S vaccination and SARS-CoV-2 variants. For the study at large: Ad26.COV2.S shots went into the muscle once or twice, 56 days apart. Findings and limits, study-wide: Following vaccination, spike-specific CD8+ and CD4+ T cell responses reportedly exhibited substantial breadth. Ad26.COV2.S recipients had broader spike-specific TCRs (P = 0.0014).

Specified treatment: some 20 received Ad26.COV2.S at low or high dose, single or two shots; about five received placebo; per-sample allocation not given. Sampling took place 63 days after the first vaccine or placebo injection. The germline V gene has CDR1 SQVTM and CDR2 ANQGSEA. The CDR3 has 13 amino acids. With 3 bases clipped from V and 4 bases from J, the junction kept 5 bases outside the gene matches. This table comes from immunoSEQ multiplex PCR, and its TCRdb copy is limited to in-frame clones, with some not included. This table has 400,000 to 450,000 clones, roughly 91% appearing once. As concerns this clone: The antigen is undetermined.

The TCR originated in a person aged 18 to 65 who received the Ad26.COV2.S COVID-19 vaccine or a placebo. This sequence joins TRBV29-1 and TRBJ1-2; 7 bases agree with TRBD1. Sequenced material: peripheral blood, taken in a trial of Ad26.COV2.S vaccine versus placebo. CDR3 region: CSVDPQGFYGYTF. CDR3 bases: TGCAGCGTTGACCCACAGGGGTTCTATGGCTACACCTTC. Using reference TRBV29-1 and TRBJ1-2 for the parts outside the CDR3, the full variable domain is SAVISQKPSRDICQRGTSLTIQCQVDSQVTMMFWYRQQPGQSLTLIATANQGSEATYESGFVIDKFPISRPNLTFSTLTVSNMSPEDSSIYLCSVDPQGFYGYTFGSGTRLTVV.